One and the same sample provided the 13 T cell receptor beta chains below, sequenced in a study of T cells after yellow fever vaccination. TCRdb reanalysed the 5' RACE reads using MiXCR and keeps one entry per CDR3 protein. The sample lists 60,000 to 85,000 distinct CDR3 sequences; around 6.9% were seen once. The starting material was CD8+ T cells sorted from PBMCs, obtained about 5 days after the first yellow fever vaccination. The receptors here all came from a young man who received the YFV17D yellow fever vaccine.

The V call is TRBV19, the J call TRBJ1-1, with a possible D match to TRBD1 (5 bases). Germline CDR1 and CDR2: LNHDA and SQIVND (reference sequence). The V and J ends lost 5 bases and 2 bases respectively, with 12 bases between them. This CDR3 spans 14 amino acids. This chain's CDR3 is CASSSFGDNTEAFF. DNA for the CDR3: TGTGCCAGTAGTTCCTTTGGGGACAACACTGAAGCTTTCTTT.

Comment on this clonotype: This may arise from a read error, as a much more abundant clone is one base away. The chain is built from TRBV5-5 and TRBJ1-5; no definite D call. The CDR3 has 16 amino acids. Germline assignment: CDR1 SGHKS and CDR2 YYEKEE (reference sequence). The CDR3 coding sequence is TGTGCCAGCAGCCTTGAGGATCAGGTTAGCAATCACCCCCAGCATTTT. Protein product: CASSLEDQVSNHPQHF.

The table lists this clonotype with a few counts. The V gene is TRBV6-1, the J gene TRBJ2-1, with TRBD2 identical over 9 bases. J was trimmed by 0 bases and V by 4 bases; bases with no gene match: 4. CDR1 and CDR2 from the germline V gene are MNHNS and SASEGT. The CDR3 has 16 amino acids. The DNA for the CDR3 is TGTGCCAGCAGTGTTCTAGCGGGGAGCTCCTACAATGAGCAGTTCTTC. Translating it yields CASSVLAGSSYNEQFF.

This chain uses TRBV9 with TRBJ1-4; 10 positions agree with TRBD1. Trimming removed 5 bases from V and 6 bases from J; junction bases left unmatched: 7. Per the germline V gene, CDR1 is SGDLS and CDR2 is YYNGEE. This CDR3 spans 15 amino acids. The CDR3 DNA follows: TGTGCCAGCAGTCGTAGGGGGACAGGGGATGAAAAACTGTTTTTT. This codes for CASSRRGTGDEKLFF.

In this sample, this clonotype turned up a few times. The chain carries TRBV14 and TRBJ1-5; D not resolved. The CDR3 totals 14 residues. CDR1 and CDR2 from the germline V gene are SGHDN and FVKESK. Trimming left V 4 bases short and J 5 bases short, with 12 bases between. The CDR3 coding sequence is TGTGCCAGCAGCCTTGACGGTCCATATCAGCCCCAGCATTTT. Its protein is CASSLDGPYQPQHF.

This clonotype was recorded at least ten times. The chain uses TRBV7-9 and TRBJ2-1; D not resolved. Trimming left V 5 bases short and J 7 bases short, with 18 bases between. The CDR3 has 15 residues. The germline CDR1 and CDR2 sequences are SEHNR and FQNEAQ (reference sequence). CDR3 sequence reads: CASSENVGGANEQFF. In nucleotides, the CDR3 is TGTGCCAGCAGCGAAAATGTCGGCGGTGCAAATGAGCAGTTCTTC.

This clonotype was counted ten times or more. This chain uses TRBV6-5 with TRBJ1-1, with unresolved D. The germline CDR1 and CDR2 sequences are MNHEY and SVGAGI. The CDR3 length is 16 residues. The germline V and J ends were trimmed by 1 base and 0 bases, with 12 bases remaining between them. This chain's CDR3 is CASSYLGLEMNTEAFF. The CDR3 region has the DNA TGTGCCAGCAGTTACTTGGGGTTGGAGATGAACACTGAAGCTTTCTTT.

The DNA for the CDR3 is TGTGCCAGCAGTGGGCCAAAGGTGTTTTTT. It yields the protein CASSGPKVFF. The chain recombines TRBV12-3 or TRBV12-4 with TRBJ1-4; D is unclear. The CDR3 consists of 10 residues. The germline V and J ends were trimmed by 5 bases and 15 bases, with 10 bases remaining between them.

The chain is built from TRBV12-3 or TRBV12-4 and TRBJ1-1; no definite D call. V was trimmed by 3 bases and J by 10 bases, leaving 18 bases between them. The CDR3 has 14 residues. In DNA, the CDR3 is TGTGCCAGCAGTTTTAATCGTAATTCGGCAGGAGCTTTCTTT. It specifies CASSFNRNSAGAFF.

The V and J genes are TRBV6-5 and TRBJ2-1; TRBD1 agrees at 10 bases. V trimming: 0 bases; J trimming: 7 bases; junction bases outside the gene matches: 6. The germline gives CDR1 MNHEY, CDR2 SVGAGI. This CDR3 has 16 residues. DNA of the CDR3: TGTGCCAGCAGTTACTCTCGGGACAGGGGCTGGAATGAGCAGTTCTTC. The encoded protein is CASSYSRDRGWNEQFF.

This clonotype was recorded many times. The chain has TRBV12-3 or TRBV12-4 and TRBJ2-3; no definite D call. The CDR3 consists of 13 residues. Deletions cut 6 bases from V and 0 bases from J, with 7 bases between. The CDR3 reads CASRTPSTDTQYF. In nucleotides, the CDR3 is TGTGCCAGCAGAACACCTAGCACAGATACGCAGTATTTT.

This sequence joins TRBV6-2 or TRBV6-3 and TRBJ2-3, with a tentative D call TRBD1 (6 bases). Germline CDR1 and CDR2: MNHEY and SVGEGT. The V and J ends lost 7 bases and 5 bases respectively, with 16 bases between them. The CDR3 spans 14 residues. The CDR3 sequence is CASTWTVLGDTQYF. CDR3 in DNA: TGTGCCAGCACTTGGACAGTTTTAGGAGATACGCAGTATTTT.

The chain combines TRBV4-3 with TRBJ2-7, with TRBD1 as a possible D gene (5 bases). The V gene's germline CDR1 is LGHNA and CDR2 YSLEER. CDR3 length: 14 residues. V was clipped by 1 base and J by 2 bases, with 9 bases between them. DNA of the CDR3: TGCGCCAGCAGCCAAGCAAGGGGCCCCTACGAGCAGTACGTC. Residues: CASSQARGPYEQYV.